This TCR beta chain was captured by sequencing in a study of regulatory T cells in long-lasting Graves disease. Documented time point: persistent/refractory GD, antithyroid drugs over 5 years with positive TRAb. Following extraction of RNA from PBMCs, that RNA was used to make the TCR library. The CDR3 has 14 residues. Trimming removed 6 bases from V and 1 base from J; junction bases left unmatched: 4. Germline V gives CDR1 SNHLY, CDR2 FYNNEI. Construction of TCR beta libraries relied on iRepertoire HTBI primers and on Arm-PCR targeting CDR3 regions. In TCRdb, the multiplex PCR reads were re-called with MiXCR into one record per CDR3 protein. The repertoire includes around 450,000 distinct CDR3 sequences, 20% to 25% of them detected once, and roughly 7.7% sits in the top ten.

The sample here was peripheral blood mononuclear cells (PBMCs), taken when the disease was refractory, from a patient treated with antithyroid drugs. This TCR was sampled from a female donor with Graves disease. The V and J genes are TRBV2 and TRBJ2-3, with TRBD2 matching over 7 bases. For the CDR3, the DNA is TGTGCCAGCAGGTACACTAGCGGCACAGATACGCAGTATTTT. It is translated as CASRYTSGTDTQYF.